The subject of this entry is one TCR beta chain. This clone was seen a handful of times. There is no known antigen for this receptor. Base qualities were left out, and no much larger clone turns up one base away. As encoded in the germline V gene, CDR1 is MDHEN while CDR2 is SYDVKM. Relative to germline, V is missing 5 bases and J is missing 11 bases, with 7 bases of the junction outside any gene match. Inclusive of the bounding cysteine and phenylalanine, the CDR3 is 13 residues long. CDR3 DNA only is kept here, 39 bases in frame from base 1. All of the isolated RNA was reverse transcribed with the High Capacity cDNA Reverse Transcription Kit, so expressed TCRB transcripts were sequenced. Deep immunoSEQ sequencing was performed on naive, central memory and regulatory T cell samples, with an average of approximately 3.9 million total reads per sample. After sorted cells were lysed in RLT buffer, RNA was extracted with DNase-treated RNeasy Micro or Mini kits, with the choice depending on cell number. To prevent cross-contamination, every cell subset was processed on its own, while patient and healthy donor samples were processed together. The immunoSEQ multiplex PCR was used to amplify TCRB sequences from cDNA, generating 87-bp fragments that spanned the CDR3 region. The amplicons were sequenced using the Illumina HiSeq platform. From the authors' description of their analysis: Synthetic template baselines were used to correct PCR bias computationally, reads within Hamming distance 2 were collapsed, and singletons that could not be merged were discarded. By aligning reads against IMGT, V, D and J genes, CDR3 length, and insertions or deletions at six rearrangement sites were assigned. Clonotype counts were normalized to sorted cell number within each subset before computing true diversity and Gini coefficients with the tcR R package. The overlap coefficient, calculated on TCRB nucleotide sequences, was used to measure repertoire sharing. Sourced from immuneACCESS, this table was stored by TCRdb with only in-frame sequences that have V and J called. A share of the clones is absent; for the studies checked, an unresolved V gene accounts for under half, and the remainder has no known explanation. V, J and clone size derive from that table, while D and trimming were established from the DNA sequence. This sample lists 150,000 to 200,000 clones; just over 8% were detected once. About 0.5% of the sample is held by the ten biggest clonotypes.

Each donor gave one peripheral blood draw, roughly 110 mL on average, collected into heparinised tubes. Naive, central memory, regulatory and stem cell-like memory CD4+ T cells were sorted on a BD FACSAria II using a panel including CD45RO, CCR7, CD25, CD127, CD95 and CD27. All sorted populations exceeded 95% purity. PBMCs were isolated immediately by Lymphoprep density gradient centrifugation and stained directly without culture. To minimize batch effects, samples were stained and sorted in pairs, one healthy donor with one patient per experiment. This entry comes from a study of beta chain features in type 1 diabetes (dated by TCRdb to the late 2010s). Describing the broader study: No differences in mean age, gender distribution, total cell number or subset yield were found between patients and healthy donors. In the study, recently diagnosed type 1 diabetes patients and matched healthy donors were compared on the TCRB repertoires of their sorted circulating CD4+ T cell subsets. Regulatory and stem cell-like memory subsets were obtained from only 8 patients and roughly eight healthy donors, while naive and central memory subsets were obtained from all 30 or so donors. Across all samples, 90 million to 130 million sorted cells were examined, and cell number per subset correlated strongly with RNA yield.

What the authors observed across the whole study: Naive, central memory and regulatory TCRB repertoires appeared to be more alike among patients than among healthy donors. Shorter templates might have been favored by PCR, but patient and control samples were amplified and corrected together, so both groups would have been affected equally by any skew. Because the HLA sub-analyses included only small numbers of individuals, any influence of HLA type on TCRB rearrangement was left unresolved. Sequencing cDNA rather than genomic DNA could over-represent highly expressing activated cells, although activation and CD3 levels did not differ between groups. A moderate but significant shortening of TCRB CDR3 length was observed in type 1 diabetes patients in all four CD4+ subsets. At VDJ recombination sites, patients with type 1 diabetes made fewer insertions and deleted more nucleotides, a pattern implying thymic rearrangement abnormalities.

This receptor chain uses TRBV28 and TRBJ2-3; 10 nucleotides in the junction match TRBD1. Sequenced input: central memory CD4+ T cells from blood. The TCR was taken from a woman under 30 with type 1 diabetes. CDR3 loop: CASSGDRDRGQYF. The DNA reads TGTGCCAGCAGTGGTGACCGGGACAGGGGGCAGTATTTT.